The 31 T cell receptor beta chains below come from one sample, sequenced in a study of T cell clonality in common variable immunodeficiency. These receptors have no known antigen. General observations from the study: Fewer deletions and N-nucleotide insertions were reportedly seen in common variable immunodeficiency TCR beta sequences.

Produced via immunoSEQ multiplex PCR; TCRdb's table is partial and in-frame only. The record shows some 11,000 clones for this sample, with no singletons present. The source material was peripheral blood mononuclear cells. The source of these receptors is a human donor with common variable immunodeficiency.

This clone occurred a few times. Read data end 3 residues before the CDR3 end; the end is taken from the germline J gene. The chain links TRBV13 to TRBJ2-3, with D tentatively TRBD2 (6 bases). The CDR3 loop spans 13 amino acids. Germline CDR1 PRHDT, CDR2 FYEKMQ (reference sequence). The sequenced part of the CDR3 DNA is TGTGCCAGCTCAGGTCCCGGGAGACTAGCG. Its translation is CASSGPGRLA. The whole CDR3 sequence reads CASSGPGRLAQYF.

This clone was recorded a few times. The read comes to an end 3 residues before the CDR3 does, leaving the germline J gene to fill in the end. The rearrangement joins TRBV6-4 to TRBJ1-5, with 10 positions matching TRBD1. This CDR3 contains 15 residues. V was clipped by 2 bases and J by 2 bases; unmatched bases: 0. Germline CDR1 MRHNA, CDR2 SNTAGT. The CDR3 spells CASSDGTGGNQPQHF. CDR3 DNA (partial): TGTGCCAGCAGTGACGGGACAGGGGGCAATCAGCCC.

Concerning this clone itself: The missing CDR3 end, 3 residues past where the read stops, is filled in from the germline J gene. This chain uses TRBV5-1 with TRBJ2-7, with 8 bases matching TRBD2. This CDR3 has 15 amino acids. With V trimmed by 5 bases and J by 2 bases, 9 bases remained unmatched. Germline V gives CDR1 SGHRS, CDR2 YFSETQ. The CDR3 DNA, read in part, is TGCGCCAGCAGTCCCGGGACTAGAATCGCCTACGAG. Its translation is CASSPGTRIAYE. The entire CDR3 is CASSPGTRIAYEQYF.

On this clone: The read halts 3 residues ahead of the CDR3 end, with the missing end drawn from the germline J gene. The gene calls are TRBV30 and TRBJ1-2; the match to TRBD1 covers 8 bases. Germline V lookup: CDR1 GTSNPN, CDR2 SVGIG (reference sequence). The CDR3 sequence is 13 residues long. The DNA read from the CDR3 is TGTGCCTGGCAGGGGGCGCGGAGGGAAGGC. It specifies CAWQGARREG. The complete CDR3 reads CAWQGARREGYTF.

By sample fraction, this clone is medium-sized (0.01 to 0.1%). The CDR3 is cut off 3 residues early in the read; its end comes from the germline J gene. This chain connects TRBV7-2 to TRBJ2-1; 13 bases line up with TRBD2. Germline CDR1 reads SGHTA; CDR2 reads FQGNSA. The CDR3 loop spans 14 amino acids. Trimming cost V 5 bases and J 9 bases; bases outside gene matches: 4. The sequenced part of the CDR3 DNA is TGTGCCAGCAGCCCAGGACTAGCGGGAGCTGAG. Its protein is CASSPGLAGAE. The complete CDR3 sequence is CASSPGLAGAEQFF.

This clone was recorded a few times. The CDR3 end is not reached by the read, which stops 3 residues before it; the germline J gene fills it in. This sequence joins TRBV19 and TRBJ1-4; no firm D call. This CDR3 region has 13 residues. V gave up 10 bases and J gave up 0 bases, with 9 bases separating them. The germline V gene encodes CDR1 LNHDA and CDR2 SQIVND (reference sequence). This chain's CDR3 is CATLQATNEKLFF. Incomplete CDR3 DNA: TGTGCCACGCTGCAGGCAACTAATGAAAAA.

About this clone: The observed sequence ends 3 residues before the CDR3 terminus, with the missing tail filled in from the germline J gene. The chain links TRBV19 to TRBJ1-2; no firm D call. CDR3 length: 14 residues. CDR1 and CDR2 (germline): LNHDA, SQIVND (reference sequence). Trimming cost V 5 bases and J 2 bases, with 12 bases left between them. The sequenced CDR3 bases are TGTGCCAGTAGTGAGCCGCGGCAGAACTATGGC. Residues: CASSEPRQNYG. The full CDR3 is CASSEPRQNYGYTF.

This clone was recorded a few times. The read falls 3 residues short of the CDR3 end, and the missing part is taken from the germline J gene. V is TRBV19 and J is TRBJ2-3; 8 bases map to TRBD1. Looked up from germline, CDR1 is LNHDA and CDR2 is SQIVND (reference sequence). The V gene end was trimmed by 3 bases and the J gene end by 5 bases; junction bases not matched to a gene: 10. This CDR3 has 16 residues. CDR3 bases read: TGTGCCAGTAGTATCCAGGGGGCCCGGTTGAAAGATACG. Residues: CASSIQGARLKDT. In full, the CDR3 reads CASSIQGARLKDTQYF.

About this clone: From the germline J gene comes the end of the CDR3, since the read stops 3 residues before it. This chain uses TRBV10-3 with TRBJ2-7; a weak D match, TRBD2 (6 bases). CDR1 and CDR2 (germline): ENHRY, SYGVKD. V lost 4 bases to trimming and J lost 2 bases, with 15 bases between them. This CDR3 contains 15 residues. CDR3 DNA, as far as it was read: TGTGCCATCAGTGGGCGGGGACTGAACACCTACGAG. Translated, it gives CAISGRGLNTYE. In full, the CDR3 is CAISGRGLNTYEQYF.

The sample holds a few counts of this clone. With the read ending 3 residues before the CDR3 end, the germline J gene is used to fill in that end. The chain recombines TRBV7-3 with TRBJ2-1, with 9 positions matching TRBD2. This CDR3 comprises 13 residues. CDR1 SGHTA and CDR2 FQGTGA come from the germline V gene. Losses at the gene ends were 8 bases for V and 5 bases for J; bases not matched to a gene: 4. The CDR3 bases that were read are TGTGCCAGCGCCGGCGGGAGGGACAATGAG. Protein: CASAGGRDNE. The whole CDR3 is CASAGGRDNEQFF.

In the case of this clone: The read ends 3 residues shy of where the CDR3 ends; the end is completed using the germline J gene. The V gene is TRBV7-9, the J gene TRBJ2-3, with TRBD2 as a possible D gene (6 bases). This CDR3 has 15 residues. V was pared by 1 base and J by 4 bases, with 12 bases between. Germline CDR1 is SEHNR and CDR2 is FQNEAQ (reference sequence). The CDR3 reads CASSLETGAADTQYF. The CDR3 bases that were read are TGTGCCAGCAGCTTAGAAACGGGAGCGGCAGATACG.

A word on this clone: The read terminates 3 residues ahead of where the CDR3 ends, so the germline J gene completes it. The V gene is TRBV10-3, the J gene TRBJ2-7, with no clear D. The CDR3 covers 13 residues. Germline-derived CDR1 and CDR2 are ENHRY and SYGVKD. V gave up 6 bases and J gave up 3 bases, with 12 bases separating them. CDR3: CAIRVAVGYEQYF. The CDR3 bases that were read are TGTGCCATCAGGGTTGCGGTAGGCTACGAG.

This clone turned up a few times. From the germline J gene comes the end of the CDR3, since the read stops 3 residues before it. The chain recombines TRBV18 with TRBJ2-1; TRBD1 agrees at 7 bases. Germline-derived CDR1 and CDR2 are KGHSH and LQKENI. Germline trimming cut 3 bases from V and 4 bases from J; bases unmatched to any gene: 6. The CDR3 is made up of 15 amino acids. The CDR3 DNA, read in part, is TGTGCCAGCTCACCGTGGCAGGGGGATTACAATGAG. Translating gives CASSPWQGDYNE. The whole CDR3 protein reads CASSPWQGDYNEQFF.

This clone was recorded a few times. The covered CDR3 bases are TGTGCCAGCAGCTTACAGGAAAATTCACCC. Translation gives CASSLQENSP. The whole CDR3 sequence reads CASSLQENSPLHF. The chain is built from TRBV7-9 and TRBJ1-6; D is undetermined. The read gets to within 3 residues of the CDR3 end, and the germline J gene fills in the rest. Germline V lookup: CDR1 SEHNR, CDR2 FQNEAQ (reference sequence). V lost 2 bases and J 7 bases, leaving 6 bases between the germline ends. This CDR3 is 13 amino acids long.

With regard to this clone: The CDR3 end falls 3 residues outside the read, so it is completed with the germline J gene. V gene TRBV30 combines with J gene TRBJ2-7; D is ambiguous. This CDR3 region has 12 residues. V dropped 3 bases and J dropped 0 bases, with 6 bases sitting between them. The germline V gene has CDR1 GTSNPN and CDR2 SVGIG (reference sequence). The CDR3 is CAWRPSSYEQYF. CDR3 bases read: TGTGCCTGGAGACCTAGCTCCTACGAG.

The sample holds a few counts of this clone. The CDR3 end is not reached by the read, which stops 3 residues before it; the germline J gene fills it in. This rearrangement joins TRBV5-1 to TRBJ1-1; D may be TRBD1 (5 bases). V was clipped by 0 bases and J by 0 bases, with 6 bases between them. CDR3 length: 14 amino acids. The germline CDR1 and CDR2 sequences are SGHRS and YFSETQ. The sequenced part of the CDR3 DNA is TGCGCCAGCAGCTTGGGACAGATGAACACTGAA. It translates to CASSLGQMNTE. The whole CDR3 reads CASSLGQMNTEAFF.

On this clone itself: The read terminates 3 residues before the CDR3 end, so the remaining end is supplied by the germline J gene. The rearrangement links TRBV5-1 to TRBJ2-5; tentative D call: TRBD1 (6 bases). The CDR3 contains 15 residues. Germline V gene lookup returns CDR1 SGHRS and CDR2 YFSETQ. V gave up 4 bases and J gave up 1 base, with 14 bases separating them. The CDR3 protein is CASSLLGHSQETQYF. The CDR3 DNA, read in part, is TGCGCCAGCAGCCTCTTGGGACACTCCCAAGAGACC.

This clone is labeled as medium-sized. The CDR3 is cut off 3 residues early in the read; its end comes from the germline J gene. The chain is built from TRBV7-4 and TRBJ1-1; 8 bases fit TRBD1. CDR1 SGHVT and CDR2 SQSDAQ come from the germline V gene. V gave up 3 bases and J gave up 3 bases; unmatched junction bases: 15. The CDR3 is made up of 18 amino acids. The chain's CDR3 is CASSFPRDRIMEDTEAFF. The sequenced part of the CDR3 DNA is TGTGCCAGCAGCTTCCCCCGGGACAGGATAATGGAGGACACTGAA.

In the case of this clone: The read gets to within 3 residues of the CDR3 end, and the germline J gene fills in the rest. The chain carries TRBV2 and TRBJ1-3; 8 positions match TRBD1. This CDR3 region has 12 residues. Germline V gives CDR1 SNHLY, CDR2 FYNNEI. Trimming took 9 bases from V and 4 from J; bases not matched to a gene: 2. The CDR3 reads CASRDRGNTIYF. CDR3 bases read: TGTGCCAGTAGGGACAGGGGAAACACC. Variable domain in full (rest from reference TRBV2 and TRBJ1-3): EPEVTQTPSHQVTQMGQEVILRCVPISNHLYFYWYRQILGQKVEFLVSFYNNEISEKSEIFDDQFSVERPDGSNFTLKIRSTKLEDSAMYFCASRDRGNTIYFGEGSWLTVV.

This clone was recorded a few times. The CDR3 extends 3 residues past the end of the read, so its final part is completed from the germline J gene. The V call is TRBV19, the J call TRBJ2-1, with TRBD2 matching over 10 bases. The CDR3 extends over 16 amino acids. Germline V gene data show CDR1 as LNHDA and CDR2 as SQIVND (reference sequence). Losses at the gene ends were 6 bases for V and 3 bases for J; bases not matched to a gene: 8. CDR3 protein: CASRLAASGSYNEQFF. The sequenced part of the CDR3 DNA is TGTGCCAGTAGACTAGCGGCTAGCGGGAGCTACAATGAG.

This clone was detected only a few times. The read is 3 residues too short to cover the CDR3 end, so that end is filled in from the germline J gene. The chain carries TRBV7-9 and TRBJ2-7, with 9 bases lining up with TRBD2. The CDR3 runs 15 residues. V was pared by 5 bases and J by 4 bases, with 9 bases of the junction left unmatched. CDR1 is SEHNR, CDR2 FQNEAQ, per germline (reference sequence). CDR3 protein: CASSGPGTSLYEQYF. The part of the CDR3 DNA that was read is TGTGCCAGCAGCGGACCCGGGACTAGCTTGTACGAG.

This clone was detected only a few times. The CDR3 end falls 3 residues outside the read, so it is completed with the germline J gene. V and J are TRBV30 and TRBJ2-1; tentative D call: TRBD1 (6 bases). Per germline, CDR1 GTSNPN and CDR2 SVGIG (reference sequence). V lost 3 bases and J lost 5, with 11 bases in between. The CDR3 consists of 13 residues. CDR3 DNA, as far as it was read: TGTGCCTGGAGAGCACCAGGGGACAATGAG. Its protein is CAWRAPGDNE. The whole CDR3 protein is CAWRAPGDNEQFF.

This clone was observed a few times. Read coverage stops 3 residues before the CDR3 terminus; the germline J gene supplies the remainder. The genes are TRBV5-1 and TRBJ2-5; the D is unclear. V lost 4 bases to trimming and J lost 4 bases, with 8 bases between them. The CDR3 extends over 12 amino acids. Germline CDR1 SGHRS, CDR2 YFSETQ. The CDR3 is CASSAEAETQYF. Partial CDR3 DNA: TGCGCCAGCAGCGCCGAGGCAGAGACC.

On this clone itself: The CDR3 goes on 3 residues after the read ends, and that part is filled in from the germline J gene. The J gene is TRBJ2-1, the V gene TRBV7-2; D call uncertain. In germline, CDR1 is SGHTA, CDR2 FQGNSA. The CDR3 extends over 14 amino acids. The V end lost 1 base, the J end lost 8 bases, and 12 bases lay between the germline ends. The covered CDR3 bases are TGTGCCAGCAGCTTAGTTGGCCTGTTGGATGAG. It is translated as CASSLVGLLDE. The complete CDR3 protein is CASSLVGLLDEQFF.

Relative to its sample, this clone is medium-sized (0.01 to 0.1%). The CDR3 bases that were read are TGTGCCAGCAGCCAAGAAACTAGCGGGAGGGATACG. It yields the protein CASSQETSGRDT. From start to end, the CDR3 is CASSQETSGRDTQYF. The V gene is TRBV4-2, the J gene TRBJ2-3; 12 bases agree with TRBD2. Read data end 3 residues before the CDR3 end; the end is taken from the germline J gene. V trimming: 0 bases; J trimming: 6 bases; junction bases outside the gene matches: 1. From germline, CDR1 is LGHNA and CDR2 YNFKEQ. The CDR3 extends over 15 amino acids.

Turning to this clone: Coverage ceases 3 residues before the CDR3 finishes, and the germline J gene fills in the end. The chain employs TRBV7-2 and TRBJ2-7; 12 nucleotides match TRBD1. Germline assignment: CDR1 SGHTA and CDR2 FQGNSA. This CDR3 comprises 15 residues. J was trimmed by 4 bases and V by 5 bases; bases with no gene match: 6. CDR3 bases read: TGTGCCAGCAGCCCCGGGACAGGGGGCTTGTACGAG. This gives the protein CASSPGTGGLYE. The whole CDR3 sequence is CASSPGTGGLYEQYF.

Note on this clone: The read terminates 3 residues before the CDR3 end, so the remaining end is supplied by the germline J gene. The chain uses TRBV19 and TRBJ2-5; D might be TRBD2 (5 bases). V gave up 10 bases and J gave up 5 bases, with 32 bases separating them. Germline V lookup: CDR1 LNHDA, CDR2 SQIVND (reference sequence). CDR3 length equals 18 residues. CDR3 in amino acids: CATSTYSLAGDVRETQYF. The CDR3 DNA, read in part, is TGTGCCACCAGTACATATAGTCTGGCGGGTGATGTGAGGGAGACC. Filled out from reference TRBV19 and TRBJ2-5, the complete variable domain reads DGGITQSPKYLFRKEGQNVTLSCEQNLNHDAMYWYRQDPGQGLRLIYYSQIVNDFQKGDIAEGYSVSREKKESFPLTVTSAQKNPTAFYLCATSTYSLAGDVRETQYFGPGTRLLVL.

This clone was observed a few times. The part of the CDR3 DNA that was read is TGTGCCTGGGGCAGGGGCTTCTACGAG. Translating it yields CAWGRGFYE. The full-length CDR3 reads as CAWGRGFYEQYF. The chain is built from TRBV30 and TRBJ2-7; tentatively, D is TRBD1 (6 bases). The read halts 3 residues ahead of the CDR3 end, with the missing end drawn from the germline J gene. V shed 5 bases and J shed 3 bases, with 11 bases lying between them. CDR1 and CDR2 from the germline V gene are GTSNPN and SVGIG (reference sequence). This CDR3 is built from 12 residues.

In its sample, this clone was seen a few times. The sequence runs out 3 residues before the end of the CDR3; the remainder is reconstructed from the germline J gene. The chain has TRBV7-9 and TRBJ2-7, with TRBD1 identical over 7 bases. There are 15 residues in the CDR3. From germline, CDR1 is SEHNR and CDR2 FQNEAQ (reference sequence). Unmatched junction bases numbered 6, after V lost 2 bases and J lost 2 bases. CDR3 protein: CASSLQGGGTYEQYF. CDR3 DNA, as far as it was read: TGTGCCAGCAGCTTACAAGGGGGCGGCACCTACGAG.

About this clone: The read terminates 3 residues before the CDR3 end, so the remaining end is supplied by the germline J gene. This chain links TRBV30 with TRBJ2-7, with TRBD2 matching over 7 bases. The germline gives CDR1 GTSNPN, CDR2 SVGIG (reference sequence). The CDR3 loop spans 14 amino acids. V lost 2 bases, J lost 0 bases, and 4 bases stayed unmatched. The CDR3 loop reads CAWSLAGASYEQYF. Incomplete CDR3 DNA: TGTGCCTGGAGTCTCGCGGGAGCCTCCTACGAG.

There are a few counts of this clone. Read data end 3 residues before the CDR3 end; the end is taken from the germline J gene. V usage is TRBV30 and J usage is TRBJ2-2; D gene uncertain. The V and J ends lost 5 bases and 1 base respectively, with 5 bases between them. Germline CDR1 reads GTSNPN; CDR2 reads SVGIG (reference sequence). The CDR3 consists of 12 residues. CDR3 bases read: TGTGCCTGGTCGGGGAACACCGGGGAG. Translating it yields CAWSGNTGE. The entire CDR3 reads CAWSGNTGELFF.